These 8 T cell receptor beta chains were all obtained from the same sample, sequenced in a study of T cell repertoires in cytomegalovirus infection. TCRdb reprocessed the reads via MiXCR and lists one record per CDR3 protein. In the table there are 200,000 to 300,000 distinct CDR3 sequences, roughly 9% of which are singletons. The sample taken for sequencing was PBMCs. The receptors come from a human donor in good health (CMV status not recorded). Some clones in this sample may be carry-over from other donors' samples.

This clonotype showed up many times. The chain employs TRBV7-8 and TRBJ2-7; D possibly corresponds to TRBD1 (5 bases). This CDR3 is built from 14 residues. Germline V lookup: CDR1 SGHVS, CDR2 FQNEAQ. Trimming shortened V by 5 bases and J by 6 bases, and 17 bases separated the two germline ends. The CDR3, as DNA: TGTGCCAGCAGCCTCTCTCTCAGGGTTGGCGAGCAGTACTTC. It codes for CASSLSLRVGEQYF. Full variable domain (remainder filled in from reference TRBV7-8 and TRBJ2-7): GAGVSQSPRYKVAKRGQDVALRCDPISGHVSLFWYQQALGQGPEFLTYFQNEAQLDKSGLPSDRFFAERPEGSVSTLKIQRTQQEDSAVYLCASSLSLRVGEQYFGPGTRLTVT.

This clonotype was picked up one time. Written as DNA, the CDR3 is TGCAGTGCTACCCCCGGGACAGGGATAAACTATGGCTACACCTTC. This sequence encodes CSATPGTGINYGYTF. The genes are TRBV20-1 and TRBJ1-2, with TRBD1 matching over 9 bases. V was pared by 4 bases and J by 2 bases, with 8 bases of the junction left unmatched. The germline CDR1 and CDR2 sequences are DFQATT and SNEGSKA (reference sequence). CDR3 length: 15 amino acids.

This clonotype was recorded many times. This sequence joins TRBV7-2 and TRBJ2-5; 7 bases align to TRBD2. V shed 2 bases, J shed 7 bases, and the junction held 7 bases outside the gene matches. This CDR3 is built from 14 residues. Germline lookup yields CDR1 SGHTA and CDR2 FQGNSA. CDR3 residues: CASSLTGGVGTQYF. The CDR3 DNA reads TGTGCCAGCAGCTTAACGGGGGGAGTGGGGACCCAGTACTTC.

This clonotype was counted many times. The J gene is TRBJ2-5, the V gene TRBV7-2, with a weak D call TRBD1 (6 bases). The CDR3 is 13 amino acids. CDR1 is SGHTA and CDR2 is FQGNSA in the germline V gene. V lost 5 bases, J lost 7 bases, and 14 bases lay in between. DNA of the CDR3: TGTGCCAGCAGCCAAGGACAGCAGGGGACCCAGTACTTC. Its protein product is CASSQGQQGTQYF.

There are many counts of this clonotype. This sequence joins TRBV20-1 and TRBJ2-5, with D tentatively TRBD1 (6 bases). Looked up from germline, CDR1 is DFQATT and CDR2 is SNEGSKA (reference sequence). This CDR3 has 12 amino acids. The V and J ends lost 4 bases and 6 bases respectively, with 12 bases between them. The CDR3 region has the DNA TGCAGTGCTACGGACAGCAAGAAGACCCAGTACTTC. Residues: CSATDSKKTQYF.

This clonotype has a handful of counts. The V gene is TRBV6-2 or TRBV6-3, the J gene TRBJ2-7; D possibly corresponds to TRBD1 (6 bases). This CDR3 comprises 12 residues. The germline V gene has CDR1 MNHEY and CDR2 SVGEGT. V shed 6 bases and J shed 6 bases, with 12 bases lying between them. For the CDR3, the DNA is TGTGCCAGCAGCGCTACAGGGAGCGAGCAGTACTTC. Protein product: CASSATGSEQYF.

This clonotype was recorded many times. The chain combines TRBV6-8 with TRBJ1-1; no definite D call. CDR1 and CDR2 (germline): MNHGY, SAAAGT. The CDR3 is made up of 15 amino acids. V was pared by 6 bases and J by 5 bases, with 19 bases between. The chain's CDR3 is CASRAGSLIRTEAFF. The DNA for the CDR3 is TGTGCCAGCAGGGCGGGCTCCCTGATTAGAACTGAAGCTTTCTTT.

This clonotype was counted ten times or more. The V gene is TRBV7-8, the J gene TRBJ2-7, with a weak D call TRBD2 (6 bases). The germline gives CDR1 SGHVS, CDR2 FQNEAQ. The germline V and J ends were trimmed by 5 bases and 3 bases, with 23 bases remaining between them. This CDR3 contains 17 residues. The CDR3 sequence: CASSRSKGGAQDYEQYF. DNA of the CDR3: TGTGCCAGCAGCCGCTCAAAGGGCGGGGCGCAGGACTACGAGCAGTACTTC.